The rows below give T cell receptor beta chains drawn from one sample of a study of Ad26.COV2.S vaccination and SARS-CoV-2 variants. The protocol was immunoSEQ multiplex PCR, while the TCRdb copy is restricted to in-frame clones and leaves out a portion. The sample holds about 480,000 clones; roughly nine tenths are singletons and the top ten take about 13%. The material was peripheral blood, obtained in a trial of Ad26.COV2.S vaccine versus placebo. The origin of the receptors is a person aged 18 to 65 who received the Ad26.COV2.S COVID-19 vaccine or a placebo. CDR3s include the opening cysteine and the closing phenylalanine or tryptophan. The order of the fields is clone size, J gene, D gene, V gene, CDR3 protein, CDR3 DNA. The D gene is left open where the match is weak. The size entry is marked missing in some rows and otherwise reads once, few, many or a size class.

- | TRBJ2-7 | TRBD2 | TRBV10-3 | CAISGGSGSYEQYF | TGTGCCATCAGTGGAGGTAGCGGGTCCTACGAGCAGTACTTC
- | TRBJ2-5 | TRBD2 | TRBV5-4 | CASSSGTSGFSETQYF | TGTGCCAGCAGCAGCGGGACTAGCGGGTTTTCTGAGACCCAGTACTTC
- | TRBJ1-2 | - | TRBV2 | CASSREREAGYTF | TGTGCCAGCAGTCGCGAACGGGAGGCGGGCTACACCTTC
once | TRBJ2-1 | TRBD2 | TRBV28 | CASTPQGLAVYNEQFF | TGTGCCAGCACTCCTCAGGGACTAGCAGTCTACAATGAGCAGTTCTTC
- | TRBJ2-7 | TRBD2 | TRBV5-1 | CASSLDAGGVSYEQYF | TGCGCCAGCAGCTTGGACGCGGGAGGGGTCTCCTACGAGCAGTACTTC
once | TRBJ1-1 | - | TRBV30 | CAWSVQGLGAFF | TGTGCCTGGAGTGTACAGGGATTGGGGGCTTTCTTT
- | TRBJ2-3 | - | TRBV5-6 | CASSLFGGWSDTQYF | TGTGCCAGCAGCTTGTTCGGGGGCTGGTCAGATACGCAGTATTTT
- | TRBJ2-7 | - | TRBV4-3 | CASSPSLWTSYEQYF | TGCGCCAGCAGCCCCTCCTTGTGGACCTCCTACGAGCAGTACTTC
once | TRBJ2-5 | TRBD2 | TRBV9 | CASSATSGTYQETQYF | TGTGCCAGCAGCGCCACTAGCGGGACGTACCAAGAGACCCAGTACTTC
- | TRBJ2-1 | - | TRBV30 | CAWRSGNEQFF | TGTGCCTGGAGATCTGGCAATGAGCAGTTCTTC
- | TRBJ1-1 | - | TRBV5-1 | CASSPRGIQNTEAFF | TGCGCCAGCAGCCCGAGGGGGATCCAAAACACTGAAGCTTTCTTT
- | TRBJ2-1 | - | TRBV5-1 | CASSLEGAYNEQFF | TGCGCCAGCAGCTTGGAAGGAGCTTACAATGAGCAGTTCTTC
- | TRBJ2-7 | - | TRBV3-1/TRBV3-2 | CASSQVTYEQYF | TGTGCCAGCAGCCAAGTTACCTACGAGCAGTACTTC
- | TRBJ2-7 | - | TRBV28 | CASSLTAVKQYF | TGTGCCAGCAGTTTAACGGCCGTCAAGCAGTACTTC
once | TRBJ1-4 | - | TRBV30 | CAWSGGTNEKLFF | TGTGCCTGGAGTGGAGGAACTAATGAAAAACTGTTTTTT
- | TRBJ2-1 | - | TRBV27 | CASSSGSSYNEQFF | TGTGCCAGCAGTTCCGGGAGCTCCTACAATGAGCAGTTCTTC
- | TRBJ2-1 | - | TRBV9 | CASSVVGGGTNEQFF | TGTGCCAGCAGCGTAGTTGGAGGGGGGACTAATGAGCAGTTCTTC
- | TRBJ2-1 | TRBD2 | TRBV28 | CASSLLRLAENNEQFF | TGTGCCAGCAGTTTATTGCGACTAGCGGAAAACAATGAGCAGTTCTTC
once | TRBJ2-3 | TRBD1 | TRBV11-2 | CASSLGDRETDTQYF | TGTGCCAGCAGCTTAGGGGACAGGGAGACAGATACGCAGTATTTT
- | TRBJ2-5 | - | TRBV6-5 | CASSAGAGWETQYF | TGTGCCAGCTCAGCAGGGGCAGGATGGGAGACCCAGTACTTC
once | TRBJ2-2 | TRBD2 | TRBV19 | CASSLYSGMSTGELFF | TGTGCCAGTAGTCTCTATAGCGGGATGAGCACCGGGGAGCTGTTTTTT
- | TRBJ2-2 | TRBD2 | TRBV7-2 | CASSFPGAGGRTGELFF | TGTGCCAGCAGCTTTCCTGGGGCGGGAGGACGGACCGGGGAGCTGTTTTTT
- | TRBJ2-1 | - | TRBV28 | CASFQTNEQFF | TGTGCCAGCTTTCAGACTAATGAGCAGTTCTTC
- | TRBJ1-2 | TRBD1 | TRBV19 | CASKAPGQGDYGYTF | TGTGCCAGTAAAGCCCCCGGACAGGGGGACTATGGCTACACCTTC
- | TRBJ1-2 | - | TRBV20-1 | CSATQGGYTF | TGCAGTGCCACCCAAGGGGGCTACACCTTC
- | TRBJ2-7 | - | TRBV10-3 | CAISELSLYEQYF | TGTGCCATCAGTGAGCTGAGTCTCTACGAGCAGTACTTC
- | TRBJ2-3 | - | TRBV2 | CASSERPGSGAQYF | TGTGCCAGCAGTGAACGTCCGGGTTCGGGGGCGCAGTATTTT
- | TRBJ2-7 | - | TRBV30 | CAWSVRAGRNEQYF | TGTGCCTGGAGTGTAAGGGCGGGACGGAACGAGCAGTACTTC
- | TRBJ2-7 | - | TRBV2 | CASSDSTHSYEQYF | TGTGCCAGCTCGGACTCCACTCACTCCTACGAGCAGTACTTC
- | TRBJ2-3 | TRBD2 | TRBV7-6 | CASSKDSGKGTDTQYF | TGTGCCAGCAGCAAAGACAGCGGGAAGGGCACAGATACGCAGTATTTT
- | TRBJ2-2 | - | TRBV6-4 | CASSSEFGGELFF | TGTGCCAGCAGCAGTGAGTTTGGCGGGGAGCTGTTTTTT
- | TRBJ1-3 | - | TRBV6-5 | CASRGPGNTIYF | TGTGCCAGCAGGGGGCCTGGAAACACCATATATTTT
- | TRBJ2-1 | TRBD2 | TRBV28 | CASSLSGRASEQFF | TGTGCCAGCAGTCTTAGCGGGAGGGCCTCTGAGCAGTTCTTC
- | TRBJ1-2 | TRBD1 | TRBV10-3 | CAITLLVGGTGISNYGYTF | TGTGCCATCACCCTCCTGGTGGGGGGGACAGGAATCTCTAACTATGGCTACACCTTC
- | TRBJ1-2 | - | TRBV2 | CASRPGEGPYGYTF | TGTGCCAGCAGGCCGGGGGAGGGCCCCTACGGCTACACCTTC